These 26 T cell receptor beta chains originate from one sample sequenced in a study of blood T cell repertoires in COVID-19. Generated by immunoSEQ multiplex PCR, the TCRdb table keeps only in-frame clones and is missing some. The sample contains 25,000 to 30,000 clones, around 90% of which appear only once. Sequenced input: peripheral blood. The receptors here all came from a human donor in a cohort sampled during active COVID-19.

The chain links TRBV7-3 to TRBJ1-2, with D maybe TRBD1 (5 bases). Trimming left V 3 bases short and J 7 bases short, with 9 bases between. Germline V gene lookup returns CDR1 SGHTA and CDR2 FQGTGA. This CDR3 contains 12 residues. CDR3 in DNA: TGTGCCAGCAGCTTCGGGGGGTCTGGCTACACCTTC. Translating it yields CASSFGGSGYTF.

The rearrangement joins TRBV21-1 to TRBJ1-1. TRBV21-1 is tagged as a pseudogene. The CDR3 runs to 16 residues. The CDR3 loop is CASSPGGCALNTEAFF. Written as DNA, the CDR3 is TGTGCCAGCAGCCCGGGGGGGTGCGCCTTGAACACTGAAGCTTTCTTT.

The chain joins TRBV9 to TRBJ2-3, with TRBD1 matching 8 bases. CDR1 and CDR2 from the germline V gene are SGDLS and YYNGEE. V was pared by 2 bases and J by 6 bases, with 8 bases of the junction left unmatched. The CDR3 runs 15 residues. The CDR3 reads CASSVAGQGLDTQYF. In DNA, the CDR3 is TGTGCCAGCAGCGTTGCAGGACAGGGTCTGGATACGCAGTATTTT.

The chain recombines TRBV27 with TRBJ1-5; a weak D match, TRBD1 (6 bases). The CDR3 sequence is 14 residues long. Trimming cost V 6 bases and J 4 bases, with 13 bases left between them. CDR1 and CDR2 from the germline V gene are MNHEY and SMNVEV (reference sequence). In DNA, the CDR3 is TGTGCCAGCAGATGGGCAGGGGAGAATCAGCCCCAGCATTTT. Residues: CASRWAGENQPQHF.

The rearrangement uses TRBV7-9 and TRBJ2-4; D is undetermined. Germline V lookup: CDR1 SEHNR, CDR2 FQNEAQ (reference sequence). V lost 6 bases, J lost 0 bases, and 9 bases lay in between. The CDR3 has 14 amino acids. CDR3 residues: CASSPQLAKNIQYF. CDR3 sequence (DNA): TGTGCCAGCAGTCCTCAGTTAGCCAAAAACATTCAGTACTTC.

The V gene is TRBV4-2, the J gene TRBJ2-7, with D hard to call. V was trimmed by 0 bases and J by 2 bases, leaving 11 bases between them. Germline V lookup: CDR1 LGHNA, CDR2 YNFKEQ. CDR3 length equals 15 residues. CDR3 sequence (DNA): TGTGCCAGCAGCCAAGATCAGGCATTTGCCTACGAGCAGTACTTC. Encoded protein: CASSQDQAFAYEQYF.

This clone has only one observation. The chain uses TRBV2 and TRBJ2-2, with 7 bases lining up with TRBD1. The CDR3 is 15 amino acids. V was clipped by 5 bases and J by 2 bases; unmatched bases: 5. CDR1 SNHLY and CDR2 FYNNEI come from the germline V gene. The DNA for the CDR3 is TGTGCCAGCAGTCCCGGGACAGCTAACACCGGGGAGCTGTTTTTT. Translating it yields CASSPGTANTGELFF. Full variable domain (remainder filled in from reference TRBV2 and TRBJ2-2): EPEVTQTPSHQVTQMGQEVILRCVPISNHLYFYWYRQILGQKVEFLVSFYNNEISEKSEIFDDQFSVERPDGSNFTLKIRSTKLEDSAMYFCASSPGTANTGELFFGEGSRLTVL.

The chain combines TRBV6-6 with TRBJ2-7, with 7 positions matching TRBD2. This CDR3 has 13 residues. Germline assignment: CDR1 MNHNY and CDR2 SVGAGI (reference sequence). Trimming took 6 bases from V and 2 from J; bases not matched to a gene: 4. DNA for the CDR3: TGTGCCAGCAGCTACGGACTAGCCTACGAGCAGTACTTC. Translating gives CASSYGLAYEQYF.

V and J are TRBV4-1 and TRBJ1-2; D possibly corresponds to TRBD1 (5 bases). CDR1 is MGHRA, CDR2 YSYEKL, per germline. The ends were cut back, 0 bases at V and 4 bases at J, with 18 bases in the middle. CDR3 length: 17 residues. The CDR3 nucleotides read TGCGCCAGCAGCCAAGATTCCGCAGGGCGCTCGGGCTATGGCTACACCTTC. It encodes CASSQDSAGRSGYGYTF.

The chain carries TRBV3-1 (or the pseudogene TRBV3-2) and TRBJ1-1; D gene ambiguous. Trimming cost V 3 bases and J 5 bases, with 13 bases left between them. Germline assignment: CDR1 LGHDT and CDR2 YNNKEL (reference sequence). This CDR3 contains 14 residues. This chain's CDR3 is CASSQVGGGTEAFF. CDR3 sequence (DNA): TGTGCCAGCAGCCAGGTGGGAGGCGGTACTGAAGCTTTCTTT.

The chain employs TRBV7-8 and TRBJ2-7; 8 nucleotides match TRBD1. The CDR3 length is 14 residues. Germline V lookup: CDR1 SGHVS, CDR2 FQNEAQ. V dropped 2 bases and J dropped 7; count of bases not matched to a gene: 7. This CDR3 is CASSLQGAWGEQYF. As DNA, the CDR3 is TGTGCCAGCAGCTTACAGGGGGCGTGGGGTGAGCAGTACTTC. The complete variable domain, with remaining parts taken from reference TRBV7-8 and TRBJ2-7, reads GAGVSQSPRYKVAKRGQDVALRCDPISGHVSLFWYQQALGQGPEFLTYFQNEAQLDKSGLPSDRFFAERPEGSVSTLKIQRTQQEDSAVYLCASSLQGAWGEQYFGPGTRLTVT.

This chain joins TRBV4-3 and TRBJ2-3, with D perhaps TRBD2 (6 bases). The CDR3 has 15 residues. Germline CDR1 LGHNA, CDR2 YSLEER. Trimming shortened V by 8 bases and J by 1 base, and 16 bases separated the two germline ends. This CDR3 is CASGERGGGTDTQYF. CDR3 DNA: TGCGCCAGCGGAGAACGGGGCGGGGGCACAGATACGCAGTATTTT.

This chain uses TRBV18 with TRBJ2-1, with a weak D call TRBD1 (5 bases). Trimming left V 0 bases short and J 8 bases short, with 14 bases between. The length of the CDR3 is 15 residues. CDR1 KGHSH and CDR2 LQKENI come from the germline V gene. The CDR3 DNA sequence: TGTGCCAGCTCACCACCGCCGACAGCTGGGGATGAGCAGTTCTTC. Encoded protein: CASSPPPTAGDEQFF.

The chain carries TRBV4-3 and TRBJ1-5; D call uncertain. CDR3 length: 14 residues. V gave up 0 bases and J gave up 7 bases, with 10 bases separating them. CDR1 and CDR2 (germline): LGHNA, YSLEER. The CDR3 loop is CASSQDLGSQPQHF. The CDR3 DNA is TGCGCCAGCAGCCAAGATTTAGGGAGCCAGCCCCAGCATTTT.

This chain joins TRBV11-3 and TRBJ2-1, with 14 bases that match TRBD2. The germline gives CDR1 SGHNT, CDR2 YENEEA. The CDR3 is made up of 14 amino acids. Trimming at V came to 1 base and at J to 12 bases, leaving 2 bases not matched to a gene. The CDR3, as DNA: TGTGCCAGCAGCTTAGGACTAGCGGGGGGGGTGCAGTTCTTC. As protein: CASSLGLAGGVQFF.

This clone has only one observation. The chain joins TRBV3-1 (or the pseudogene TRBV3-2) to TRBJ2-2, with D unresolved. CDR3 length equals 13 residues. Per germline, CDR1 LGHDT and CDR2 YNNKEL (reference sequence). Trimming took off 1 base at V and 6 bases at J, with 6 bases between the two ends. This CDR3 reads CASSQVQSGELFF. The CDR3 DNA follows: TGTGCCAGCAGCCAAGTACAGTCCGGGGAGCTGTTTTTT.

The J gene is TRBJ1-3, the V gene TRBV6-5; D unclear. Trimming stripped 2 bases from V and 2 bases from J, with 10 bases between. Germline V gene sequence: CDR1 MNHEY, CDR2 SVGAGI. The CDR3 runs to 15 residues. The CDR3 here is CASSYNWGAGNTIYF. Here the CDR3 DNA reads TGTGCCAGCAGTTACAACTGGGGAGCTGGAAACACCATATATTTT.

The chain joins TRBV9 to TRBJ1-2; tentatively, D is TRBD1 (5 bases). The CDR3 contains 14 residues. The germline V gene encodes CDR1 SGDLS and CDR2 YYNGEE. Trimming took off 0 bases at V and 7 bases at J, with 13 bases between the two ends. CDR3 protein: CASSVEGIGVGYTF. The CDR3 nucleotides are TGTGCCAGCAGCGTAGAAGGTATAGGGGTTGGCTACACCTTC.

The chain is built from TRBV27 and TRBJ1-2, with 9 bases aligning to TRBD1. V shed 0 bases, J shed 6 bases, and the junction held 2 bases outside the gene matches. The V gene's germline CDR1 is MNHEY and CDR2 SMNVEV (reference sequence). This CDR3 comprises 14 residues. The CDR3 sequence: CASSLSWTGDGYTF. Written as DNA, the CDR3 is TGTGCCAGCAGTTTATCTTGGACAGGGGATGGCTACACCTTC.

This CDR3 is CASSQGGPKTYNEQFF. CDR3 nucleotides: TGTGCCAGCAGCCAAGGGGGCCCGAAAACCTACAATGAGCAGTTCTTC. This rearrangement joins TRBV4-2 to TRBJ2-1; TRBD1 is a possible D gene (5 bases). The CDR3 length is 16 residues. V gave up 1 base and J gave up 2 bases, with 12 bases separating them. CDR1 is LGHNA, CDR2 YNFKEQ, per germline.

A single count supports this clone. The chain couples TRBV6-4 to TRBJ2-3, with 7 bases that match TRBD2. Germline CDR1 is MRHNA and CDR2 is SNTAGT. Trimming cost V 6 bases and J 2 bases; bases outside gene matches: 8. The CDR3 extends over 15 amino acids. The CDR3 DNA sequence: TGTGCCAGCAGCGAGCGGGGAGGGGACACAGATACGCAGTATTTT. Protein product: CASSERGGDTDTQYF.

The sample holds one count of this clone. The chain links TRBV7-3 to TRBJ1-3; the D gene is possibly TRBD1 (5 bases). Germline V CDR1 and CDR2: SGHTA, FQGTGA. The CDR3 has 15 amino acids. Deletions cut 5 bases from V and 0 bases from J, with 11 bases between. The CDR3 DNA reads as TGTGCCAGCAGCCAAAGTGGGGCCTCTGGAAACACCATATATTTT. It yields the protein CASSQSGASGNTIYF.

Here the CDR3 reads CASGGMGGYTF. CDR3 nucleotide sequence: TGTGCCAGCGGAGGCATGGGGGGCTACACCTTC. The rearrangement joins TRBV19 to TRBJ1-2, with D uncertain. Trimming removed 9 bases at V and 8 bases at J, with 13 bases between. The germline V gene encodes CDR1 LNHDA and CDR2 SQIVND (reference sequence). The CDR3 contains 11 residues.

The V and J genes are TRBV3-1 (or the pseudogene TRBV3-2) and TRBJ2-5; D uncertain. The germline CDR1 and CDR2 sequences are LGHDT and YNNKEL (reference sequence). V dropped 1 base and J dropped 9 bases, with 18 bases sitting between them. The CDR3 is 15 residues long. The CDR3 protein is CASSQVSAPSMAQYF. The DNA of the CDR3 is TGTGCCAGCAGCCAAGTAAGCGCCCCCTCTATGGCCCAGTACTTC.

This clone was observed a handful of times. This chain connects TRBV20-1 to TRBJ1-1; D remains ambiguous. Trimming cost V 3 bases and J 3 bases, with 8 bases left between them. Germline V gene lookup returns CDR1 DFQATT and CDR2 SNEGSKA (reference sequence). This CDR3 has 12 residues. The CDR3 DNA follows: TGCAGTGCTAGTGTGGGCGACACTGAAGCTTTCTTT. Amino acid sequence: CSASVGDTEAFF.

This chain links TRBV19 with TRBJ1-1; 9 nucleotides align to TRBD1. This CDR3 comprises 16 residues. Germline V gene data show CDR1 as LNHDA and CDR2 as SQIVND (reference sequence). V shed 6 bases, J shed 4 bases, and the junction held 12 bases outside the gene matches. In DNA, the CDR3 is TGTGCCAGTAGCCTGGTAGGGACAGGGATTGGCACTGAAGCTTTCTTT. It encodes CASSLVGTGIGTEAFF.